This TCR beta chain was retrieved from a study of type 1 regulatory T cells. Study summary: An in vitro protocol generated T-allo10, a Tr1-enriched, alloantigen-specific CD4 T cell product.

The ends lost 2 bases at V and 7 bases at J; junction bases unmatched: 5. This CDR3 spans 14 amino acids. Germline V lookup: CDR1 MNHEY, CDR2 SVGAGI. Regarding the study as a whole: Compared with non-type 1 regulatory T cells, type 1 regulatory T cells showed a more restricted TCR repertoire.

One entry per CDR3 protein results from TCRdb running MiXCR on the reads. The sample holds about 62,000 distinct CDR3 sequences, 62% seen once. Points on this clonotype: Its antigen is still unknown.

The receptor's source is a human donor in good health. This chain links TRBV6-5 with TRBJ2-5, with 9 bases matching TRBD1. The sample taken for sequencing was cultured non-Tr1 T cells, either the whole culture or a sorted T cell fraction (not recorded which). In DNA, the CDR3 is TGTGCCAGCAGTTACGCGGGACAGGGTGGGACCCAGTACTTC. The encoded protein is CASSYAGQGGTQYF.